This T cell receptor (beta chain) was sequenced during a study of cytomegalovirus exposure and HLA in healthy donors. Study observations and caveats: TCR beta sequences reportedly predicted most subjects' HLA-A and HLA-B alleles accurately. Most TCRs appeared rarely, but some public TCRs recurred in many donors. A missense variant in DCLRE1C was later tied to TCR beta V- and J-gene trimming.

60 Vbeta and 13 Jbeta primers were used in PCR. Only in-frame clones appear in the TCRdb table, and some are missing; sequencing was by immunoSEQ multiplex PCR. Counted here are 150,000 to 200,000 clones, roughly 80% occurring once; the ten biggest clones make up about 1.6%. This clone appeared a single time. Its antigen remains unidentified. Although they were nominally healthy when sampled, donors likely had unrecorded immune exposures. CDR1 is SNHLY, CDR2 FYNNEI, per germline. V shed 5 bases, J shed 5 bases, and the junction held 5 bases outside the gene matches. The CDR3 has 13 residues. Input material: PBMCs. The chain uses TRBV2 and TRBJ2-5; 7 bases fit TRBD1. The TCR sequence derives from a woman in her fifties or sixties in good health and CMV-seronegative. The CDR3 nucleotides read TGTGCCAGCAGTATACAGGGGAAGGAGACCCAGTACTTC. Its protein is CASSIQGKETQYF.